This T cell receptor (beta chain) is drawn from a study of T cells in Graves' hyperthyroidism and ophthalmopathy. Whole-study findings and limits: By a 13 V-J model, ophthalmopathy was set apart from stable hyperthyroidism. Within blood appeared most thyroid clonotypes that had expanded above 0.001.

This clonotype was detected a few times. The antigen is not known. Being one base from a much bigger clone, this may be a read error. CDR3 length: 16 residues. The V end was cut by 5 bases, the J end by 0 bases, with 16 bases between. CDR1 SEHNR and CDR2 FQNEAQ come from the germline V gene (reference sequence). Researchers amplified the TCR beta CDR3 regions from RNA transcripts. The study used the HTBI primer set for a first-round RT-PCR of the TCR CDR3. From the multiplex PCR reads, TCRdb called clonotypes with MiXCR, one entry per CDR3 protein. The profile covers about 98,000 distinct CDR3 sequences, with around 37% appearing a single time and about a tenth taken by the ten largest. Clinical symptoms, serum thyroxine and TRAb, thyroid ultrasound and orbital computed tomography together formed the diagnostic basis.

The rearrangement links TRBV7-9 to TRBJ1-1; D is perhaps TRBD1 (5 bases). Sequenced input: peripheral blood or thyroid tissue (not recorded which). The sequence derives from a woman aged 25 to 45 with Graves' hyperthyroidism. The CDR3 sequence is CASSTRDYPMNTEAFF. As DNA, the CDR3 is TGTGCCAGCAGCACCCGGGACTACCCTATGAACACTGAAGCTTTCTTT.